One sample yielded the 2 T cell receptor beta chains listed below, sequenced in a study of early T cells in non-severe SARS-CoV-2 infection. TCRdb independently ran MiXCR on the 5' RACE reads; one entry per CDR3 protein. The sample lists some 50,000 distinct CDR3 sequences, around 5.6% seen once, with around 4.3% in the top ten. The specimen was whole blood. The receptors come from an adult who was a healthcare worker with PCR-confirmed SARS-CoV-2 infection or an uninfected control (not recorded which).

This clonotype has ten or more counts. The CDR3 DNA is TGCAGCGTCCGGGACTACGGCCCTCTGCAGTACTTC. It encodes CSVRDYGPLQYF. The chain carries TRBV29-1 and TRBJ2-7, with 7 bases fitting TRBD2. The CDR3 runs 12 residues. The germline CDR1 and CDR2 sequences are SQVTM and ANQGSEA. Trimming removed 6 bases from V and 9 bases from J; junction bases left unmatched: 11.

The table lists this clonotype with many counts. This rearrangement joins TRBV5-1 to TRBJ2-3; 7 nucleotides match TRBD1. J was trimmed by 0 bases and V by 1 base; bases with no gene match: 5. This CDR3 region has 16 residues. Looked up from germline, CDR1 is SGHRS and CDR2 is YFSETQ. The CDR3 bases are TGCGCCAGCAGCTTGACAGGGGCCCTAAGCACAGATACGCAGTATTTT. Residues: CASSLTGALSTDTQYF.